This T cell receptor (beta chain) is from a study of STAT5B mutations in CD4+ large granular lymphocyte leukemia. Study-wide results and limits: 8/27 top patient clones versus 2/35 control clones were TRBV06-family. Without HLA matching, higher CD4+ than CD8+ T-LGLL clonality could reflect small sample size. Main leukemic clonotypes were patient-specific, but more than 20% appeared at low frequency elsewhere. Patient CD4-sorted repertoires stayed more clonal than healthy ones after leukemic-clone removal.

Profiled with immunoSEQ multiplex PCR; TCRdb holds only in-frame clones, not every one. The data hold some 23,000 clones, with 79% observed a single time. Note on this clone: No antigen is known for it.

Germline V gene sequence: CDR1 SGHVS, CDR2 FQNEAQ. The CDR3 is 15 amino acids. Trimming stripped 5 bases from V and 0 bases from J, with 10 bases between. Sample: CD4+ T cells from blood buffy coats. The chain is built from TRBV7-8 and TRBJ2-2; D is uncertain. This TCR was recovered from a human donor in good health. CDR3: CASSPRTANTGELFF. The CDR3 DNA follows: TGTGCCAGCAGCCCTCGGACCGCGAACACCGGGGAGCTGTTTTTT.